This TCR beta chain was documented in a study of CD8+CD57+ T cells in acquired aplastic anemia. General study findings and limits: Patients showed no significant difference from controls in CD8+ Simpson's diversity.

The authors sequenced patients whose flow cytometry had shown CD8+CD57+ cell expansion. In all patients, the disease was severe acquired aplastic anemia. V lost 6 bases and J lost 0; bases outside the gene matches: 3. The CDR3 extends over 13 amino acids. CDR1 DFQATT and CDR2 SNEGSKA come from the germline V gene (reference sequence). This clonotype was seen repeatedly, ten times or more. Antigen unknown. TCR beta VDJ combinations and CDR3 sequences were profiled from genomic DNA. MiXCR, run by TCRdb on the reads, gives a single entry per CDR3 protein. The repertoire holds 150,000 to 200,000 distinct CDR3 sequences, with about 45% as singletons.

The sequence was obtained from a human donor with aplastic anemia. The sample taken for sequencing was sorted CD4+, CD8+, or CD8+CD57+ T cells (not recorded which) from PBMCs. This chain links TRBV20-1 with TRBJ2-5, with TRBD1 identical over 8 bases. For the CDR3, the DNA is TGCAGTGCCTGGGACAGGAACCAAGAGACCCAGTACTTC. Amino acid sequence: CSAWDRNQETQYF.